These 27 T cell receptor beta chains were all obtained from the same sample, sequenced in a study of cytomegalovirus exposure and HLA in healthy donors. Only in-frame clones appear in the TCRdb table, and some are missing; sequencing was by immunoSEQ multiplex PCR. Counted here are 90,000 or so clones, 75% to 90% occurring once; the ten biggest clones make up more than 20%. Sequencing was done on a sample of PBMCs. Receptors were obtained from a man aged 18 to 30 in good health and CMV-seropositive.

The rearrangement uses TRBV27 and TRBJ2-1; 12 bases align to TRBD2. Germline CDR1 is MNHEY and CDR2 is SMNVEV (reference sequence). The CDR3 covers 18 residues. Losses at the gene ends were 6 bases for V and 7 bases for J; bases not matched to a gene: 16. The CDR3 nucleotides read TGTGCCAGCAGCCCGGGACTAGCGGGCTTTGGCGTAGCGAATGAGCAGTTCTTC. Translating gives CASSPGLAGFGVANEQFF.

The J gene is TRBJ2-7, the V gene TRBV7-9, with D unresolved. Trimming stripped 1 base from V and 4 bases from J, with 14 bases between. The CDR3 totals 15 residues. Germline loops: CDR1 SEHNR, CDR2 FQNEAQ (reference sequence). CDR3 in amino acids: CASSLVGSLTYEQYF. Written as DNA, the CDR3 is TGTGCCAGCAGCTTAGTCGGTAGCCTCACATACGAGCAGTACTTC.

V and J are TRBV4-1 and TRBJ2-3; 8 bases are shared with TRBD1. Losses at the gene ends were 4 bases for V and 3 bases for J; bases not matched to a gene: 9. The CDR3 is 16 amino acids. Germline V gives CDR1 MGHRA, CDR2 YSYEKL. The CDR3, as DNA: TGCGCCAGCAGCCCCCCCTTCAGGGGGCGGACAGATACGCAGTATTTT. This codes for CASSPPFRGRTDTQYF.

The CDR3 nucleotides read TGTGCCAGCAGTTACTCTGGGGGGGGTTGGTACGAGCAGTACTTC. This sequence encodes CASSYSGGGWYEQYF. The gene calls are TRBV6-5 and TRBJ2-7, with 7 bases aligning to TRBD2. With V trimmed by 0 bases and J by 4 bases, 6 bases remained unmatched. The CDR3 extends over 15 amino acids. Germline lookup yields CDR1 MNHEY and CDR2 SVGAGI.

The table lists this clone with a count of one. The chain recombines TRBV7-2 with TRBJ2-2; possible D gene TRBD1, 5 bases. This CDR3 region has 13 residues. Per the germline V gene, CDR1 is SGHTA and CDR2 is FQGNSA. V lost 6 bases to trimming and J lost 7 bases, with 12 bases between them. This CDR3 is CASRNQGGGELFF. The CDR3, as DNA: TGTGCCAGCAGAAACCAGGGCGGCGGGGAGCTGTTTTTT.

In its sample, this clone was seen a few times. The CDR3 DNA reads as TGCGCCAGCAGCCAAGGGGACAATAGCAATCAGCCCCAGCATTTT. It yields the protein CASSQGDNSNQPQHF. This chain uses TRBV4-1 with TRBJ1-5, with D possibly TRBD1 on 6 matching bases. The length of the CDR3 is 15 residues. Germline V gene data show CDR1 as MGHRA and CDR2 as YSYEKL. Trimming cost V 1 base and J 0 bases, with 7 bases left between them.

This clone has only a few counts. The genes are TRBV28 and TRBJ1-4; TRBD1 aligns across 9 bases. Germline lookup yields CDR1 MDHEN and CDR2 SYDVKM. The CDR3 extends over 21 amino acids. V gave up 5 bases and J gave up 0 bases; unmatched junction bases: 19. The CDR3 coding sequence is TGTGCCAGCAGTCAATACTCCGGGACAGGGCTCTTCTCGGCAACTAATGAAAAACTGTTTTTT. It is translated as CASSQYSGTGLFSATNEKLFF.

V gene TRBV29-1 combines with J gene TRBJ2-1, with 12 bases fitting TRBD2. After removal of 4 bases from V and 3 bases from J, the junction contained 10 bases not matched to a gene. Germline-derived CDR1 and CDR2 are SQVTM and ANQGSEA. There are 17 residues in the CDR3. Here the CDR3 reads CSVAPFRLAGVYNEQFF. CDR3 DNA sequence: TGCAGCGTTGCCCCCTTCCGACTAGCGGGAGTCTACAATGAGCAGTTCTTC.

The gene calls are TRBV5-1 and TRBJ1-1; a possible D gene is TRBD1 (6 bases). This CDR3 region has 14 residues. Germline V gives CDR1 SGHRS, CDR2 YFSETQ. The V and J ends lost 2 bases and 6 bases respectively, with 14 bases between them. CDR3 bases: TGCGCCAGCAGCTTTTACATGTCAGGGGCTGAAGCTTTCTTT. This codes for CASSFYMSGAEAFF. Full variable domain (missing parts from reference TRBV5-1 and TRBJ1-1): KAGVTQTPRYLIKTRGQQVTLSCSPISGHRSVSWYQQTPGQGLQFLFEYFSETQRNKGNFPGRFSGRQFSNSRSEMNVSTLELGDSALYLCASSFYMSGAEAFFGQGTRLTVV.

CDR3 nucleotides: TGTGCCAGCAGCTTGACTAGCGGGGCCTACAATGAGCAGTTCTTC. Its protein product is CASSLTSGAYNEQFF. This rearrangement joins TRBV5-6 to TRBJ2-1; 10 bases align to TRBD2. This CDR3 spans 15 amino acids. The V segment lost 1 base and the J segment 2 bases; nucleotides outside the gene matches: 0. Germline loops: CDR1 SGHDT, CDR2 YYEEEE.

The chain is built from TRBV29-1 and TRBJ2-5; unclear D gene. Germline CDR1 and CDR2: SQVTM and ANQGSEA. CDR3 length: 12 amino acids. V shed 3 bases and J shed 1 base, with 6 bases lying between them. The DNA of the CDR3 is TGCAGCGTTGATGGCATCCAAGAGACCCAGTACTTC. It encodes CSVDGIQETQYF.

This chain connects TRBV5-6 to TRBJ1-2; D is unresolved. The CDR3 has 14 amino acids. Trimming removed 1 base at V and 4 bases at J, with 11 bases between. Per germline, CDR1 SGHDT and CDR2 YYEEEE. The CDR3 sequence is CASSLSRWLYGYTF. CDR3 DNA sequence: TGTGCCAGCAGCTTGAGCAGGTGGCTCTATGGCTACACCTTC.

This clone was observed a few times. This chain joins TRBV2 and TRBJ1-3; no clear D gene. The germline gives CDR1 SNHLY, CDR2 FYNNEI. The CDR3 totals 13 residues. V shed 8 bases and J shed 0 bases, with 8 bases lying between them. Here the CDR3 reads CASHESSGNTIYF. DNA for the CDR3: TGTGCCAGCCACGAGAGCTCTGGAAACACCATATATTTT.

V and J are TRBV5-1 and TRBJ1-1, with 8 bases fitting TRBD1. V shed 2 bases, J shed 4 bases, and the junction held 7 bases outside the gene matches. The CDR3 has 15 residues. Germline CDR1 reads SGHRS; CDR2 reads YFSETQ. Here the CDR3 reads CASSFTTGELTEAFF. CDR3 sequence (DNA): TGCGCCAGCAGCTTTACGACAGGGGAGCTCACTGAAGCTTTCTTT.

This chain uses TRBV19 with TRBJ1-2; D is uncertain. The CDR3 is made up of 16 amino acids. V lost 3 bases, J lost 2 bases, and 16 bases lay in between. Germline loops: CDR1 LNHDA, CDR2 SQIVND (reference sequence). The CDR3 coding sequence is TGTGCCAGTAGTATCCCGGGAATCCACCCGAACTATGGCTACACCTTC. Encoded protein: CASSIPGIHPNYGYTF.

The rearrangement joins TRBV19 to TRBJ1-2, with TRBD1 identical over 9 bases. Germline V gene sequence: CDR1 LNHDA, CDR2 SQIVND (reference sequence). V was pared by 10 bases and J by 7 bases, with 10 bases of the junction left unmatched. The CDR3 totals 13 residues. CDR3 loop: CATSTGGQAGYTF. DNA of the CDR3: TGTGCCACCTCGACAGGGGGTCAAGCTGGCTACACCTTC.

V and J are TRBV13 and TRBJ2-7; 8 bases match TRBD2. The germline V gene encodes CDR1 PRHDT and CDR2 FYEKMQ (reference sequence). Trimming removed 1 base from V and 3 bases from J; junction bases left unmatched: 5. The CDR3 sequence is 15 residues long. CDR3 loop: CASSLVSGTSYEQYF. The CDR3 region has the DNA TGTGCCAGCAGCTTAGTTTCCGGGACTAGCTACGAGCAGTACTTC.

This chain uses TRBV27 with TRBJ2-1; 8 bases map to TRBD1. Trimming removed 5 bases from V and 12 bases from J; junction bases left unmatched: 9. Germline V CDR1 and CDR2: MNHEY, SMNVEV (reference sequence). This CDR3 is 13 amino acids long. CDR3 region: CASSPRGTGGQFF. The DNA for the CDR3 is TGTGCCAGCAGTCCCCGGGGGACAGGCGGGCAGTTCTTC.

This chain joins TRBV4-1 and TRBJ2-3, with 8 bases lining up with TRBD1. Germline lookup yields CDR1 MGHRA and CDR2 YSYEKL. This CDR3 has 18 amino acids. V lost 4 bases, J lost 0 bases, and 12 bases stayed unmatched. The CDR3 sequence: CASSRGQATGYSTDTQYF. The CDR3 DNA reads TGCGCCAGCAGCCGGGGACAGGCAACCGGGTATAGCACAGATACGCAGTATTTT.

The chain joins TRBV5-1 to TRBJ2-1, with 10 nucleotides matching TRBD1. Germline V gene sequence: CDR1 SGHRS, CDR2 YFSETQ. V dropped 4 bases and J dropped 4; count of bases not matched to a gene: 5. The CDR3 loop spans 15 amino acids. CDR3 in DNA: TGCGCCAGCAGCGCGGGACAGGGGTTTTACAATGAGCAGTTCTTC. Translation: CASSAGQGFYNEQFF.

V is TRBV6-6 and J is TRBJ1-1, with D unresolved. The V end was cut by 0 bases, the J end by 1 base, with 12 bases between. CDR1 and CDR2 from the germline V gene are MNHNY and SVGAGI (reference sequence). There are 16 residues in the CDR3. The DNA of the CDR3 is TGTGCCAGCAGTTACTCGATAGAGATATGGAACACTGAAGCTTTCTTT. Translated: CASSYSIEIWNTEAFF.

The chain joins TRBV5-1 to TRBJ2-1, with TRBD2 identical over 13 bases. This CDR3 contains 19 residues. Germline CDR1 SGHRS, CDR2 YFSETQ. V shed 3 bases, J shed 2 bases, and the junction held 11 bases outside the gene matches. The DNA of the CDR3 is TGCGCCAGCAGCTATAAACTAGCGGGAGGGCCGAACGCCTACAATGAGCAGTTCTTC. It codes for CASSYKLAGGPNAYNEQFF.

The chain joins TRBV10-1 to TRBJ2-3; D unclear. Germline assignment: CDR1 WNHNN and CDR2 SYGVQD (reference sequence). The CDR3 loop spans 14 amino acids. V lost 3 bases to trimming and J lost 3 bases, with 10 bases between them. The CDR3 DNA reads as TGCGCCAGCAGTGATGAGGTCGGGACAGATACGCAGTATTTT. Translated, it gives CASSDEVGTDTQYF.

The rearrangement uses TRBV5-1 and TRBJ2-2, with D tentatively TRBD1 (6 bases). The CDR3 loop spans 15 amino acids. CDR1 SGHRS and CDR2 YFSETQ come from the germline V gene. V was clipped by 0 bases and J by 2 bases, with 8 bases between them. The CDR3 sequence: CASSLGTANTGELFF. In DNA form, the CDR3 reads TGCGCCAGCAGCTTGGGGACAGCTAACACCGGGGAGCTGTTTTTT.

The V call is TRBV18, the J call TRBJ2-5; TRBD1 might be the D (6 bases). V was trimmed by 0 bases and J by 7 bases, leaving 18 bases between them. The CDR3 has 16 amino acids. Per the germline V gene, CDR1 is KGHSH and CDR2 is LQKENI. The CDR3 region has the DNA TGTGCCAGCTCACCACCGGGGGAGACAGGCCCCGTGACCCAGTACTTC. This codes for CASSPPGETGPVTQYF.

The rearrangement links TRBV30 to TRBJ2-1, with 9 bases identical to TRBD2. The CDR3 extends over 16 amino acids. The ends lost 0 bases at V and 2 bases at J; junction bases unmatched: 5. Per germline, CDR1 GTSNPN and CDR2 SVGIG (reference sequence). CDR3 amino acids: CAWSVQLAGTYNEQFF. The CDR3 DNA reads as TGTGCCTGGAGTGTACAACTAGCGGGTACCTACAATGAGCAGTTCTTC.

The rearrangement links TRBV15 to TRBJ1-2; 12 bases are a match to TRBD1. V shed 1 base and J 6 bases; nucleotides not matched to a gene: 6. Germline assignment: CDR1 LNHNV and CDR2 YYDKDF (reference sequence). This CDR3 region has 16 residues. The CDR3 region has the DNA TGTGCCACCAGCAGAGCCGGGACAGGGGGCATCGATGGCTACACCTTC. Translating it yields CATSRAGTGGIDGYTF.